The clone carrying this T cell receptor beta chain has only a few counts. Antigen: not known. TCRdb reprocessed the 5' RACE reads via MiXCR and lists one record per CDR3 protein. This table holds about 320,000 distinct CDR3 sequences, roughly 13% found once. The CDR3 runs to 14 residues. In germline, CDR1 is SGHRS, CDR2 YFSETQ. Trimming removed 0 bases from V and 3 bases from J, with 10 bases in between. The sample comes from a study of T-cell memory formation after mild COVID-19. Study-level points and caveats: Second-wave clones reaching peak frequency on day 37 lacked confirmed SARS-CoV-2 specificity. There was a balanced CD4/CD8 profile in clones contracting day 15 to 85, and later expanders leaned CD4+. Mostly located in CM and EM were contracting CD4+ clones, with contracting CD8+ clones located in EMRA.

The specimen sequenced was PBMCs or a T cell subset sorted from them (not recorded which). The clonotype originates from a man aged 18 to 35 who had mild COVID-19 (a few samples of this study predate the infection). Cell type and time point are not known. The chain uses TRBV5-1 and TRBJ2-7; tentative D call: TRBD1 (6 bases). The CDR3 loop is CASSLGGQSYEQYF. As DNA, the CDR3 is TGCGCCAGCAGCTTGGGCGGACAGAGCTACGAGCAGTACTTC.